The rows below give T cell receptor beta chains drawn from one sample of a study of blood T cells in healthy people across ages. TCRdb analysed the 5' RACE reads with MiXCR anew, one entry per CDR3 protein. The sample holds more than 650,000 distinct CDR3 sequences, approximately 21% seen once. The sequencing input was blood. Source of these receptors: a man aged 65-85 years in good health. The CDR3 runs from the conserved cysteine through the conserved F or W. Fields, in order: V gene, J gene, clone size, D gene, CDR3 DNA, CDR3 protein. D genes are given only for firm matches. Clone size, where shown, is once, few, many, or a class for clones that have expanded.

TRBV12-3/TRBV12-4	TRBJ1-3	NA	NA	TGTGCCAGCATCGGAGGTCGGGACTCTGGAAACACCATATATTTT	CASIGGRDSGNTIYF
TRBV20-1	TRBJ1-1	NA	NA	TGCAGTGCTAGAGATCAAGGTTTGAACACTCAAGCTTTCTTT	CSARDQGLNTQAFF
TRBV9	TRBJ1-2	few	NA	TGTGCCAGCAGCGTAGGGCTACAGAACTATGGCTACACCTTC	CASSVGLQNYGYTF
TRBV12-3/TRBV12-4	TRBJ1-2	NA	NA	TGTGCCAGCAGTTCAACGGGGTCCTTCTATGGCTACACCTTC	CASSSTGSFYGYTF
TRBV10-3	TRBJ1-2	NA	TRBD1	TGTGCCATCAGTCCCGGGACAGTTTCTTATGGCTACACCTTC	CAISPGTVSYGYTF
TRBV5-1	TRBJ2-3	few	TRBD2	TGCGCCAGCAGCCCACCTACTAGCGGGAACACAGATACGCAGTATTTT	CASSPPTSGNTDTQYF
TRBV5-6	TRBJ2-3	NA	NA	TGTGCCAGCAGCTGGAAGACGGGGGGCCGCGCAGATACGCAGTATTTT	CASSWKTGGRADTQYF
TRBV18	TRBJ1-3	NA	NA	TGCGCCAGCTCACCAATGGGGCAGAGCGCCTCTGGAAACACCATATATTTT	CASSPMGQSASGNTIYF
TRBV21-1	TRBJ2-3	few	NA	TGTGCCAGGATTACAGATACGCAGTATTTT	CARITDTQYF
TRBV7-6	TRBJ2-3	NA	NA	TGCGCCAGCAGCTTAGTTGGGTTGGTCTCAGATACGCAGTATTTT	CASSLVGLVSDTQYF
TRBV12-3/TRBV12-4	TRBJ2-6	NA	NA	TGTGCCAGCAGTTTAACCCACCTCAACGTCCTGACTTTC	CASSLTHLNVLTF
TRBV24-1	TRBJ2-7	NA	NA	TGTGCCACCAGTGTTGGCGCCACCTACGAGCAGTACTTC	CATSVGATYEQYF
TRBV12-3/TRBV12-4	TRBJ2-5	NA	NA	TGTGCCAGCAGTTCGGCAGGTCTAGAGACCCAGTACTTC	CASSSAGLETQYF
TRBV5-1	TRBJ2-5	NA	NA	TGCGCCAGCAGCTGGGACATTCAAGAGACCCAGTACTTC	CASSWDIQETQYF